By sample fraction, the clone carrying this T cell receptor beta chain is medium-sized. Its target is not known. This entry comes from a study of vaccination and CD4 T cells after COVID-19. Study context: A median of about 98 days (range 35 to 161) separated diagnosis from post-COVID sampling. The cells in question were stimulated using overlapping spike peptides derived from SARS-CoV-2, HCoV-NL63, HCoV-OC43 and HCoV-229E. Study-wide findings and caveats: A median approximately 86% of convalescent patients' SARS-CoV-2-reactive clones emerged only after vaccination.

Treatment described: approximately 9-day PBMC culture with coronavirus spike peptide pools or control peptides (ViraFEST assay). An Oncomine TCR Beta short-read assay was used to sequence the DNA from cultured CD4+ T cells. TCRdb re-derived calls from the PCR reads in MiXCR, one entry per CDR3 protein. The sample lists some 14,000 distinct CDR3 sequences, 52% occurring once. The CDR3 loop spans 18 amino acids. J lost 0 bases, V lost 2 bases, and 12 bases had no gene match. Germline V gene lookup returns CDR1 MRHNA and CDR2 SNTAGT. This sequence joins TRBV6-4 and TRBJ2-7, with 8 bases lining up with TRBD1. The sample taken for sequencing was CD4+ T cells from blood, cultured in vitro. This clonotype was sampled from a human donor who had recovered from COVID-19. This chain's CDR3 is CASSDHNKTGEPSYEQYF. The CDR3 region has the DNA TGTGCCAGCAGTGACCACAACAAGACAGGGGAACCCTCCTACGAGCAGTACTTC.